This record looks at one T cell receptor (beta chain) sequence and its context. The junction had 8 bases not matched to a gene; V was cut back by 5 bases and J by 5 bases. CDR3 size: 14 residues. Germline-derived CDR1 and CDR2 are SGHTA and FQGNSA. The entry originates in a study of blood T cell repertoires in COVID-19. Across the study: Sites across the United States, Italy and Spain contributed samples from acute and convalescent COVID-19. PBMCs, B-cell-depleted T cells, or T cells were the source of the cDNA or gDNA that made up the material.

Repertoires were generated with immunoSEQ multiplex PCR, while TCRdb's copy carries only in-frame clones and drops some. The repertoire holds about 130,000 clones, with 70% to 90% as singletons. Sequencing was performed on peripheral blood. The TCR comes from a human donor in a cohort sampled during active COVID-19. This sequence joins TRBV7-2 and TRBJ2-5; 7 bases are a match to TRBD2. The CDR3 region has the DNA TGTGCCAGCAGCCTCTCTAGCGGCGGCGAGACCCAGTACTTC. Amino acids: CASSLSSGGETQYF.